These T cell receptor beta chains were read from a single sample in a study of cytomegalovirus exposure and HLA in healthy donors. Sequenced by immunoSEQ multiplex PCR; TCRdb stores in-frame clones only, minus some. The profile shows some 150,000 clones, about 80% of them singletons. Material: PBMCs. These receptors originate from a woman between 50 and 59 years old in good health and CMV-seronegative. Both conserved end residues are part of each CDR3. A D gene is named only where the DNA matches it firmly. Expanded clones get a size class; other rows say once, few or many, or leave the size out.

.,TRBV7-9,TRBD2,TRBJ2-1,TGTGCCAGCAGCCCAGGACTAGCGGGGGGGCTTAGGAATGAGCAGTTCTTC,CASSPGLAGGLRNEQFF
.,TRBV7-9,.,TRBJ2-7,TGTTCCAGCAGCTTATCACAACGGGTCCCCTACGAGCAGTACTTC,CSSSLSQRVPYEQYF
.,TRBV11-2,TRBD1,TRBJ2-7,TGTGCCAGCAGCCTCCCTCGAGGACAGGGGCACGAGCAGTACTTC,CASSLPRGQGHEQYF
.,TRBV29-1,TRBD2,TRBJ2-3,TGCAGCGCCACGAAGGGGGTAGCGGGGGGGAGGCACAGGGGGACAGATACGCAGTATTTT,CSATKGVAGGRHRGTDTQYF
few,TRBV10-3,.,TRBJ2-7,TGTGCCATCAGCGAGAACAGGGGAGGATTTGCCTACGAGCAGTACTTC,CAISENRGGFAYEQYF
.,TRBV14,.,TRBJ2-7,TGTGCCAGCAGCCAAACTAGGTCGCCCTACGAGCAGTACTTC,CASSQTRSPYEQYF
.,TRBV6-6,TRBD1,TRBJ2-7,TGTGCCAGCAGCCGACAGGGTTGGGACGAGCAGTACTTC,CASSRQGWDEQYF
.,TRBV2,.,TRBJ1-2,TGTGCCAGCAGTGAAAATAGAGACTATGGCTACACCTTC,CASSENRDYGYTF
.,TRBV10-3,.,TRBJ2-7,TGTGCCATCAGTGAGCAAGCGGATGGAAGGAACGAGCAGTACTTC,CAISEQADGRNEQYF
.,TRBV5-1,TRBD2,TRBJ2-1,TGCGCCAGCAGCTTGTTAACTGGACTAGCGGAAATCTACAATGAGCAGTTCTTC,CASSLLTGLAEIYNEQFF
.,TRBV2,.,TRBJ1-5,TGTGCCAGCAGTGATCCAGGGTCTGGCAATCAGCCCCAGCATTTT,CASSDPGSGNQPQHF
.,TRBV10-3,TRBD2,TRBJ2-7,TGTGCCACCTCCCCCTATAGCGGGGGGGATTACGAGCAGTACTTC,CATSPYSGGDYEQYF
few,TRBV5-6,TRBD1,TRBJ1-1,TGTGCCAGCAGCTTGGAACGGACAGGGGAAGCTTTCTTT,CASSLERTGEAFF
.,TRBV4-3,.,TRBJ2-7,TGCGCCAGCAGCCAAGATCTGGGAGACGGCGAGCAGTACTTC,CASSQDLGDGEQYF
.,TRBV7-6,.,TRBJ1-3,TGTGCCAGCAGCTTAAGCATATCTGGAAACACCATATATTTT,CASSLSISGNTIYF
few,TRBV7-3,TRBD2,TRBJ2-3,TGTGCCAGCAGCCGCCTCGCGGGAGATAGAGATACGCAGTATTTT,CASSRLAGDRDTQYF
once,TRBV11-3,.,TRBJ2-1,TGTGCCAGCAGCTTAGGGGGGCAGGGCAATGAGCAGTTCTTC,CASSLGGQGNEQFF
few,TRBV4-2,TRBD1,TRBJ1-5,TGTGCCAGCAGCCAAGGGACAGGCCTCCTCAATCAGCCCCAGCATTTT,CASSQGTGLLNQPQHF
.,TRBV5-1,TRBD1,TRBJ2-7,TGCGCCAGCAGCTTCAGGGGGTGGGAGGAGCAGTACTTC,CASSFRGWEEQYF
.,TRBV19,.,TRBJ2-7,TGTGCCAGTAGTATTTCAGGGTCCCACTACGAGCAGTACTTC,CASSISGSHYEQYF
.,TRBV18,.,TRBJ2-2,TGTGCCAGCTCCCCCGACACCGGGGAGCTGTTTTTT,CASSPDTGELFF
.,TRBV27,TRBD1,TRBJ2-2,TGTGCCAGCAAGAGGGGGCTTGGTACCGGGGAGCTGTTTTTT,CASKRGLGTGELFF
.,TRBV2,.,TRBJ2-5,TGTGCCAGCAGGGACTTGGGCAAAGAGACCCAGTACTTC,CASRDLGKETQYF
few,TRBV28,.,TRBJ1-1,TGTGCCAGCCTTGCAATCGGCAGGATGAACACTGAAGCTTTCTTT,CASLAIGRMNTEAFF
.,TRBV10-3,.,TRBJ1-2,TGTGCCATCAGCCAGCAGGGGACAAGATCCTACTATGGCTACACCTTC,CAISQQGTRSYYGYTF
.,TRBV28,.,TRBJ1-2,TGTGCCAGCAGTTTTTCGGGATCGGGCGGCTCTGGCTACACCTTC,CASSFSGSGGSGYTF
.,TRBV9,TRBD1,TRBJ2-7,TGTGCCAGCAGCCCATCCCCGGGACAGGGCTACGAGCAGTACTTC,CASSPSPGQGYEQYF